This T cell receptor (beta chain) was documented in a study of shared clonotypes between healthy human individuals. About the research overall: Donors were a couple of women and three men aged 18 to 49.

V lost 9 bases and J lost 2, with 14 bases in between. The CDR3 sequence is 13 residues long. CDR1 SGHVS and CDR2 FQNEAQ come from the germline V gene. This clone was detected only once. Its antigen is unidentified. Findings of the study overall: The diversity represented, both genetic and in exposure history, was limited by few donors.

Around 32,000 T cell genomes, or 200 ng DNA, went into the sorted-subset replicate PCRs. Study processing details: Filtering was not the same, since immunoSEQ gave junction-only sequences without quality scores. Here immunoSEQ multiplex PCR was the method, and the copy in TCRdb shows in-frame clones only, minus some. V, J and clone size are taken as reported in that table, and D and trimming were inferred from the DNA itself. The data show approximately 1,500,000 clones, 98% seen once. The receptor was derived from a man aged 25-45 years in good health. Sequencing used naive CD4+ T cells sorted from blood. The subset here: CD45RA+ positively selected. This chain joins TRBV7-8 and TRBJ2-7; D may be TRBD2 (5 bases). The CDR3 is CASQSGLPYEQYF. The CDR3 nucleotides are TGTGCCAGTCAATCCGGACTCCCCTACGAGCAGTACTTC.